One and the same sample provided the 27 T cell receptor beta chains below, sequenced in a study of Graves' ophthalmopathy and Graves' hyperthyroidism. Amplification from RNA transcripts yielded the TCR beta CDR3 regions. HTBI primers were employed in first-round RT-PCR, then a second-round multiplex PCR followed. TCRdb called the multiplex PCR reads again in MiXCR, with one record for every CDR3 protein. Found here are about 620,000 distinct CDR3 sequences, about 20% of them singletons; the top ten hold approximately 6.5%. The sample taken for sequencing was peripheral blood. All receptors come from a woman aged 18-29 years with stable Graves' hyperthyroidism. Some clones in this sample may be carry-over from other donors' samples.

There are many counts of this clonotype. CDR3 in amino acids: CASGTGSTEAFF. Here the CDR3 DNA reads TGTGCCAGCGGAACCGGGAGCACTGAAGCTTTCTTT. The chain joins TRBV12-3 or TRBV12-4 to TRBJ1-1; D not certain. The CDR3 covers 12 residues. Between the trimmed V and J ends, which lost 8 bases and 4 bases, there was a span of 11 bases.

This clonotype was detected only a few times. V usage is TRBV19 and J usage is TRBJ1-4; D is unresolved. In germline, CDR1 is LNHDA, CDR2 SQIVND (reference sequence). Trimming pared 8 bases from V and 3 bases from J, leaving 16 bases between. The CDR3 extends over 15 amino acids. The CDR3 nucleotides read TGTGCCAGTTCGGTCAGAAGCCCATCTAATGAAAAACTGTTTTTT. This encodes CASSVRSPSNEKLFF. Complete variable domain (other parts from reference TRBV19 and TRBJ1-4): DGGITQSPKYLFRKEGQNVTLSCEQNLNHDAMYWYRQDPGQGLRLIYYSQIVNDFQKGDIAEGYSVSREKKESFPLTVTSAQKNPTAFYLCASSVRSPSNEKLFFGSGTQLSVL.

This clonotype was found many times. This chain links TRBV7-8 with TRBJ1-5; maybe TRBD1 (6 bases). Trimming left V 6 bases short and J 7 bases short, with 13 bases between. Germline CDR1 is SGHVS and CDR2 is FQNEAQ. The CDR3 consists of 13 residues. CDR3 protein: CASSLPGAQPQHF. The CDR3, as DNA: TGTGCCAGCAGTCTCCCAGGGGCCCAGCCCCAGCATTTT. The full variable domain, rest sourced from reference TRBV7-8 and TRBJ1-5, is GAGVSQSPRYKVAKRGQDVALRCDPISGHVSLFWYQQALGQGPEFLTYFQNEAQLDKSGLPSDRFFAERPEGSVSTLKIQRTQQEDSAVYLCASSLPGAQPQHFGDGTRLSIL.

V usage is TRBV18 and J usage is TRBJ1-1; 7 bases map to TRBD1. The ends lost 5 bases at V and 2 bases at J; junction bases unmatched: 8. This CDR3 region has 15 residues. Germline V gene lookup returns CDR1 KGHSH and CDR2 LQKENI. CDR3 residues: CASSSRDRANTEAFF. DNA of the CDR3: TGTGCCAGCTCATCCCGGGACAGAGCTAACACTGAAGCTTTCTTT.

In its sample, this clonotype was seen many times. The V and J genes are TRBV10-3 and TRBJ2-5, with D uncertain. The CDR3 extends over 13 amino acids. Trimming cost V 4 bases and J 5 bases, with 11 bases left between them. Germline CDR1 and CDR2: ENHRY and SYGVKD. CDR3 nucleotide sequence: TGTGCCATCAGTGTGGGCACTTCGGAGACCCAGTACTTC. Its protein is CAISVGTSETQYF.

At least ten counts were recorded for this clonotype. The rearrangement links TRBV19 to TRBJ2-2; 10 positions match TRBD2. CDR1 is LNHDA, CDR2 SQIVND, per germline (reference sequence). CDR3 length equals 15 residues. Trimming at V came to 6 bases and at J to 6 bases, leaving 7 bases not matched to a gene. Written as DNA, the CDR3 is TGTGCCAGTAGGGAGGGACTAGCGATCGCCGGGGAGCTGTTTTTT. The encoded protein is CASREGLAIAGELFF.

A few counts support this clonotype. Just one base apart from a much larger clone, this may be a read error. The chain carries TRBV10-2 and TRBJ1-2, with no clear D. Trimming shortened V by 4 bases and J by 0 bases, and 6 bases separated the two germline ends. The length of the CDR3 is 13 residues. Germline lookup yields CDR1 WSHSY and CDR2 SAAADI. CDR3 protein: CASSVYPNYGYTF. For the CDR3, the DNA is TGCGCCAGCAGTGTCTACCCTAACTATGGCTACACCTTC.

This clonotype was detected ten times or more. This rearrangement joins TRBV3-1 to TRBJ1-1, with TRBD1 matching over 8 bases. Trimming at V came to 5 bases and at J to 4 bases, leaving 3 bases not matched to a gene. This CDR3 has 13 amino acids. Germline loops: CDR1 LGHDT, CDR2 YNNKEL (reference sequence). The CDR3 loop reads CASSAGTGTEAFF. CDR3 DNA sequence: TGTGCCAGCAGCGCCGGGACAGGCACTGAAGCTTTCTTT.

This clonotype was observed many times. The V and J genes are TRBV12-3 or TRBV12-4 and TRBJ2-2; possibly TRBD1 for D (5 bases). V shed 3 bases and J shed 6 bases, with 14 bases lying between them. This CDR3 has 15 residues. DNA for the CDR3: TGTGCCAGCAGTTTTGGGGCAGGGTGGTCCGGGGAGCTGTTTTTT. The encoded protein is CASSFGAGWSGELFF.

The V call is TRBV27, the J call TRBJ1-2; 8 bases are shared with TRBD1. Unmatched junction bases numbered 10, after V lost 5 bases and J lost 5 bases. CDR1 is MNHEY and CDR2 is SMNVEV in the germline V gene (reference sequence). The CDR3 totals 15 residues. The CDR3 sequence: CASSARQGRDYGYTF. In nucleotides, the CDR3 is TGTGCCAGCAGTGCCCGACAGGGGCGGGATTATGGCTACACCTTC.

This clonotype was recorded a few times. This sequence joins TRBV28 and TRBJ2-7; TRBD1 aligns across 7 bases. The CDR3 runs to 14 residues. V was clipped by 2 bases and J by 5 bases; unmatched bases: 6. Germline values: CDR1 MDHEN, CDR2 SYDVKM. The CDR3 sequence: CASSLLRQGHEQYF. The CDR3 DNA reads as TGTGCCAGCAGTTTACTTCGACAGGGCCACGAGCAGTACTTC.

The table lists this clonotype with many counts. The rearrangement uses TRBV7-2 and TRBJ1-1, with D uncertain. This CDR3 is 13 amino acids long. The V and J ends lost 0 bases and 3 bases respectively, with 5 bases between them. Germline loops: CDR1 SGHTA, CDR2 FQGNSA. The CDR3 DNA follows: TGTGCCAGCAGCTTAGCGTTTGACACTGAAGCTTTCTTT. Its translation: CASSLAFDTEAFF.

This chain links TRBV28 with TRBJ1-1, with a weak D call TRBD1 (5 bases). The germline gives CDR1 MDHEN, CDR2 SYDVKM. Trimming removed 6 bases from V and 0 bases from J, with 14 bases in between. The CDR3 has 15 amino acids. CDR3: CASRTQGQVNTEAFF. The CDR3 nucleotides read TGTGCCAGCAGAACTCAGGGTCAGGTGAACACTGAAGCTTTCTTT.

This clonotype was counted at least ten times. The CDR3 loop reads CASSRTEANYGYTF. The CDR3 DNA reads TGTGCCAGCAGCCGGACTGAAGCTAACTATGGCTACACCTTC. The J gene is TRBJ1-2, the V gene TRBV7-9; no reliable D call. Per germline, CDR1 SEHNR and CDR2 FQNEAQ (reference sequence). Trimming shortened V by 5 bases and J by 0 bases, and 10 bases separated the two germline ends. The CDR3 totals 14 residues.

In its sample, this clonotype was seen a few times. A much larger clonotype is one base distant, so this may be a read error. As DNA, the CDR3 is TGTGCCAGCAGTGGCGGGACAGGGAAAAACATTAAGTACTTC. Protein sequence: CASSGGTGKNIKYF. V is TRBV28 and J is TRBJ2-4; TRBD1 matches 9 bases. This CDR3 region has 14 residues. Germline loops: CDR1 MDHEN, CDR2 SYDVKM. Full variable domain (remainder filled in from reference TRBV28 and TRBJ2-4): DVKVTQSSRYLVKRTGEKVFLECVQDMDHENMFWYRQDPGLGLRLIYFSYDVKMKEKGDIPEGYSVSREKKERFSLILESASTNQTSMYLCASSGGTGKNIKYFGAGTRLSVL.

This clonotype has at least ten counts. The CDR3 nucleotides are TGTGCCAGCAGTTTACGGTTCGGGTCTGAAGCTTTCTTT. This encodes CASSLRFGSEAFF. The chain employs TRBV12-3 or TRBV12-4 and TRBJ1-1; no clear D. The CDR3 extends over 13 amino acids. Deletions cut 2 bases from V and 6 bases from J, with 10 bases between.

In the case of this clonotype: A much more abundant neighbour one base away suggests this may be a read error. The rearrangement uses TRBV7-2 and TRBJ2-7; 7 nucleotides align to TRBD1. The V gene's germline CDR1 is SGHTA and CDR2 FQGNSA. This CDR3 spans 13 amino acids. In DNA form, the CDR3 reads TGTGTCAGCAGCGACGGGACAGTTACTGAGCAGTACTTC. Protein: CVSSDGTVTEQYF.

Ten or more counts support this clonotype. This sequence joins TRBV29-1 and TRBJ2-7, with 13 bases matching TRBD2. Per the germline V gene, CDR1 is SQVTM and CDR2 is ANQGSEA. The CDR3 extends over 14 amino acids. The V and J ends lost 5 bases and 4 bases, in that order; junction bases with no gene match: 5. The CDR3 bases are TGCAGCGTTACGGGACTAGCGGGAAGGTACGAGCAGTACTTC. Protein product: CSVTGLAGRYEQYF.

This clonotype was seen ten or more times. This chain's CDR3 is CASWGQGNTEAFF. CDR3 in DNA: TGTGCCAGCTGGGGACAGGGGAACACTGAAGCTTTCTTT. The chain has TRBV27 and TRBJ1-1, with 9 nucleotides matching TRBD1. CDR1 and CDR2 from the germline V gene are MNHEY and SMNVEV (reference sequence). This CDR3 has 13 amino acids. Germline trimming cut 8 bases from V and 1 base from J; bases unmatched to any gene: 2.

The chain combines TRBV5-1 with TRBJ2-7; perhaps TRBD1 as D (6 bases). V was clipped by 0 bases and J by 0 bases, with 10 bases between them. The CDR3 is made up of 15 amino acids. Germline loops: CDR1 SGHRS, CDR2 YFSETQ. In DNA, the CDR3 is TGCGCCAGCAGCTTGGCCCTAGGGGGCTCCTACGAGCAGTACTTC. Translating gives CASSLALGGSYEQYF.

The V gene is TRBV19, the J gene TRBJ1-6; 7 positions agree with TRBD1. The germline CDR1 and CDR2 sequences are LNHDA and SQIVND (reference sequence). With V trimmed by 7 bases and J by 7 bases, 10 bases remained unmatched. The CDR3 extends over 15 amino acids. CDR3 sequence: CASTTQGLANSPLHF. DNA for the CDR3: TGTGCCAGTACCACACAGGGGTTGGCGAATTCACCCCTCCACTTT.

This sequence joins TRBV3-1 and TRBJ2-4; TRBD1 agrees at 7 bases. Germline CDR1 LGHDT, CDR2 YNNKEL (reference sequence). V shed 0 bases and J 7 bases; nucleotides not matched to a gene: 6. This CDR3 has 15 amino acids. The CDR3 bases are TGTGCCAGCAGCCAAGATGCGACAGGGAGTAACATTCAGTACTTC. Its protein is CASSQDATGSNIQYF.

This clonotype came up a few times. V usage is TRBV7-8 and J usage is TRBJ1-5, with D possibly being TRBD1 (5 bases). Trimming took off 0 bases at V and 11 bases at J, with 14 bases between the two ends. Germline V gives CDR1 SGHVS, CDR2 FQNEAQ. CDR3 length equals 14 residues. The DNA of the CDR3 is TGTGCCAGCAGCTTAGCCACAGCGTGGGGGGCCCAGCATTTT. This sequence encodes CASSLATAWGAQHF.

The chain links TRBV11-1 to TRBJ1-2; D ambiguous. This CDR3 region has 13 residues. Germline CDR1 and CDR2: SGHAT and FQDESV (reference sequence). Trimming pared 1 base from V and 12 bases from J, leaving 15 bases between. The CDR3 coding sequence is TGTGCCAGCAGCTTAGAACGCACCGCGGAGAACACCTTC. Its translation is CASSLERTAENTF.

This clonotype was found many times. This sequence joins TRBV6-5 and TRBJ2-2; perhaps D is TRBD1 or TRBD2 (6 bases each). The CDR3 sequence is 13 residues long. CDR1 and CDR2 from the germline V gene are MNHEY and SVGAGI. V was trimmed by 7 bases and J by 7 bases, leaving 13 bases between them. The CDR3 loop is CASIRGAHGELFF. Here the CDR3 DNA reads TGTGCCAGCATTAGGGGGGCTCACGGGGAGCTGTTTTTT.

V usage is TRBV28 and J usage is TRBJ1-5; no clear D gene. This CDR3 comprises 15 residues. Trimming cost V 7 bases and J 2 bases, with 15 bases left between them. Germline CDR1 and CDR2: MDHEN and SYDVKM. In nucleotides, the CDR3 is TGTGCCAGCACCCCGGCGGGGTTGGGCAATCAGCCCCAGCATTTT. Translated: CASTPAGLGNQPQHF.

The chain carries TRBV5-1 and TRBJ1-2, with unresolved D. The CDR3 is 15 amino acids. The germline CDR1 and CDR2 sequences are SGHRS and YFSETQ. Trimming removed 0 bases at V and 8 bases at J, with 17 bases between. DNA of the CDR3: TGCGCCAGCAGCTTGGCCTTGGGTTGGACGGGAGGCTACACCTTC. Protein sequence: CASSLALGWTGGYTF.